The table lists the clone carrying this T cell receptor (beta chain) with a count of one. Antigen unknown. The sample is drawn from a study of cytomegalovirus exposure and HLA in healthy donors. Turning to the study itself: An early release of data contained roughly 86 million unique TCRs, which came from HLA-typed donors. Findings and limits, study-wide: Association of 15,000 to 20,000 TCR beta sequences with HLA alleles was found at 0.05 false discovery rate in a later analysis. Compared with the roughly 700-donor mean, an Asian-associated ancestry cluster reportedly had fewer N-insertions, according to a later analysis. Later on, a genetic analysis was performed. It linked a missense variant in DCLRE1C with V- and J-gene trimming of TCR beta.

The germline V gene has CDR1 KGHSH and CDR2 LQKENI. The CDR3 has 14 residues. With 6 bases removed from V and 1 base from J, the gap between germline ends came to 12 bases. Use of 60 Vbeta and 13 Jbeta primers characterized the PCR. The assay was immunoSEQ multiplex PCR, and TCRdb's table has in-frame clones only and misses some. The sample holds 200,000 to 250,000 clones; about 89% are singletons and the top ten take 1%. The chain couples TRBV18 to TRBJ1-1; D remains unclear. Material for sequencing was PBMCs. The receptor's source is a woman aged 18-29 years in good health and CMV-seronegative. CDR3 in amino acids: CASSHRHENTEAFF. CDR3 DNA: TGTGCCAGCTCTCACAGACACGAGAACACTGAAGCTTTCTTT.